Described below is a single T cell receptor beta chain sequence and its context. For the second PCR, which ran for about 6 to 11 cycles, a sample-barcoded 5' primer and a J-beta primer mix were used. MiXCR, run by TCRdb on the 5' RACE reads, gives a single entry per CDR3 protein. The data contain hundreds of thousands of distinct CDR3 sequences, roughly 25% of them singletons. The entry originates in a study of blood T cells in healthy people across ages. Germline lookup yields CDR1 MDHEN and CDR2 SYDVKM. The V gene end was trimmed by 3 bases and the J gene end by 13 bases; junction bases not matched to a gene: 11. This CDR3 has 13 residues. This sample was also put to use in a study of T cells of mothers and their children.

The gene calls are TRBV28 and TRBJ1-2, with TRBD1 matching 7 bases. This receptor was identified in a boy younger than 18 in good health. The sample taken for sequencing was blood. CDR3 bases: TGTGCCAGCAGTTTGACGGGACAGAACCCCTTCACCTTC. Translation gives CASSLTGQNPFTF.